Sequencing of this TCR beta chain was carried out in a study of blood T cell repertoires in COVID-19. Sequenced by immunoSEQ multiplex PCR; TCRdb stores in-frame clones only, minus some. The profile shows some 210,000 clones, about 88% of them singletons. This clone turned up a few times. CDR3 length: 14 amino acids. Germline V gene lookup returns CDR1 SEHNR and CDR2 FQNEAQ (reference sequence). Between the trimmed V and J ends, which lost 0 bases and 3 bases, there was a span of 6 bases. The sequenced material came from peripheral blood. The TCR was taken from a woman aged 40 to 50 with acute or convalescent COVID-19. The rearrangement joins TRBV7-9 to TRBJ2-1; no clear D. The CDR3, as DNA: TGTGCCAGCAGCTTAGCTGTTAGCTACAATGAGCAGTTCTTC. Protein sequence: CASSLAVSYNEQFF.